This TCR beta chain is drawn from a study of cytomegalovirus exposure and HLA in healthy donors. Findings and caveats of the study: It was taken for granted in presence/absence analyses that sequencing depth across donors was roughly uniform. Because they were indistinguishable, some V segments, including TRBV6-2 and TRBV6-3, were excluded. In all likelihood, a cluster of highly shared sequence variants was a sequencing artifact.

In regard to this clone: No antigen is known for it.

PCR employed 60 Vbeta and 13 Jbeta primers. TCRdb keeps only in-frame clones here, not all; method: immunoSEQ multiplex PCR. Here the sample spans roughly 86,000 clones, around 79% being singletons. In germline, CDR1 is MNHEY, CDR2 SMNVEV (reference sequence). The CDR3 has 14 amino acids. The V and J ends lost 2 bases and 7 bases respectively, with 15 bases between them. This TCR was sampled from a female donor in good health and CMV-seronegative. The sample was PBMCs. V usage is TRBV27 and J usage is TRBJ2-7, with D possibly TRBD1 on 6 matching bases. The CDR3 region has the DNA TGTGCCAGCAGTTTAGGGCCTCGAGGGGGAGAGCAGTACTTC. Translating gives CASSLGPRGGEQYF.